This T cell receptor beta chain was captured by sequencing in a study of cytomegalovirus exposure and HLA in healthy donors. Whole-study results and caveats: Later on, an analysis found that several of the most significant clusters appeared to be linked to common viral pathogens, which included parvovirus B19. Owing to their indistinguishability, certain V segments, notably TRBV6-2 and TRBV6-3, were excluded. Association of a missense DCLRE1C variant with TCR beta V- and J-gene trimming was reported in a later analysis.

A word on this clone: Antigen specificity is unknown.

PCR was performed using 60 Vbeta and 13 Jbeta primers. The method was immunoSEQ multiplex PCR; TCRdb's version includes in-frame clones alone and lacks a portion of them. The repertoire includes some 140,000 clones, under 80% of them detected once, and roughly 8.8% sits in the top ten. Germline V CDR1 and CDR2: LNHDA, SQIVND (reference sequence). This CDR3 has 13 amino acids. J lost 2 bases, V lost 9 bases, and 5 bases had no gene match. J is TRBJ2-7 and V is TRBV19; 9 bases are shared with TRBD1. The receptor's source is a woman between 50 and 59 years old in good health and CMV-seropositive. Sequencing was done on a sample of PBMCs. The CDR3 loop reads CASSGTGPYEQYF. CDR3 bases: TGTGCCAGCTCTGGGACAGGGCCCTACGAGCAGTACTTC.